A selection of T cell receptor beta chains follows, all from one sample in a study of post-analysis software for immune sequencing data. One entry per CDR3 protein results from TCRdb running MiXCR on the PCR reads. The data show 550,000 to 700,000 distinct CDR3 sequences, with roughly 45% seen just once and around 1.7% held by the top ten. The sequenced sample was blood. The receptors derive from a girl under 18 with multiple sclerosis. Both conserved end residues are part of each CDR3. A D gene is named only where the DNA matches it firmly. Only part of the rows carry a size: once, few, many, or a class if the clone is expanded.

>TRBV9|NA|TRBJ2-3|NA
CASSVVGQDDTQYF
TGTGCCAGCAGCGTAGTGGGTCAGGATGACACGCAGTATTTT
>TRBV29-1|NA|TRBJ2-1|NA
CSVEASRGPSYNEQFF
TGCAGCGTTGAGGCGAGCCGGGGGCCTTCCTACAATGAGCAGTTCTTC
>TRBV7-9|NA|TRBJ1-4|once
CASSPLLNRATNEKLFF
TGTGCCAGCAGCCCTCTTTTGAACAGGGCAACTAATGAAAAACTGTTTTTT
>TRBV6-1|NA|TRBJ2-7|NA
CATLSLYEQYF
TGTGCCACCCTAAGCCTCTACGAGCAGTACTTC
>TRBV11-2|NA|TRBJ1-1|few
CASRLTVTEAFF
TGTGCCAGCAGATTGACGGTCACTGAAGCTTTCTTT
>TRBV7-9|NA|TRBJ2-7|NA
CASSLGSHSYEQYF
TGTGCCAGCAGCTTAGGTTCCCATTCCTACGAGCAGTACTTC
>TRBV12-3/TRBV12-4|NA|TRBJ1-2|few
CASSPNSTNYGYTF
TGTGCCAGCAGCCCGAACAGCACCAACTATGGCTACACCTTC
>TRBV28|TRBD2|TRBJ2-3|NA
CASSLGGLAGLSTDTQYF
TGTGCCAGCAGTTTGGGGGGACTAGCGGGCCTAAGCACAGATACGCAGTATTTT
>TRBV5-1|TRBD1|TRBJ1-2|NA
CASSSDLGTEYGYTF
TGCGCCAGCAGCTCTGACTTGGGGACAGAGTATGGCTACACCTTC
>TRBV10-3|TRBD1|TRBJ2-7|few
CAISEGTGEYYEQYF
TGTGCCATCAGTGAAGGGACAGGGGAATACTACGAGCAGTACTTC
>TRBV20-1|TRBD2|TRBJ2-7|few
CSAIVAGAGEQYF
TGCAGTGCTATAGTTGCGGGAGCCGGGGAGCAGTACTTC
>TRBV5-1|TRBD2|TRBJ2-5|NA
CASSRGTTAPGETQYF
TGCGCCAGCAGTCGGGGGACTACCGCCCCGGGGGAGACCCAGTACTTC
>TRBV10-2|TRBD2|TRBJ2-7|NA
CASSEAGTSHEQYF
TGCGCCAGCAGTGAGGCCGGGACTAGTCACGAGCAGTACTTC
>TRBV7-6|TRBD2|TRBJ2-7|NA
CASSLAPGTTYEQYF
TGTGCCAGCAGCTTAGCCCCCGGGACTACCTACGAGCAGTACTTC
>TRBV5-1|TRBD1|TRBJ2-1|few
CASSLFEGAIYNEQFF
TGCGCCAGCAGCTTGTTTGAGGGGGCGATTTACAATGAGCAGTTCTTC
>TRBV28|NA|TRBJ1-4|NA
CASSLRTLQGEKLFF
TGTGCCAGCAGTCTTAGGACACTCCAGGGTGAAAAACTGTTTTTT
>TRBV29-1|NA|TRBJ2-7|NA
CSVEGTKDGGNEQYF
TGCAGCGTTGAAGGGACAAAGGACGGTGGGAACGAGCAGTACTTC
>TRBV12-3/TRBV12-4|NA|TRBJ1-1|NA
CASSSRGPAKNTEAFF
TGTGCCAGCAGTTCCCGGGGCCCCGCCAAGAACACTGAAGCTTTCTTT
>TRBV5-1|NA|TRBJ2-3|few
CASSPSNTDTQYF
TGCGCCAGCAGCCCATCCAACACAGATACGCAGTATTTT
>TRBV20-1|TRBD2|TRBJ2-7|many
CSARAPGLALSYEQYF
TGCAGTGCTAGAGCACCGGGACTAGCACTTTCCTACGAGCAGTACTTC
>TRBV5-1|TRBD1|TRBJ1-2|NA
CASSLEGTAYGYTF
TGCGCCAGCAGCTTGGAGGGGACAGCCTATGGCTACACCTTC
>TRBV2|NA|TRBJ2-7|NA
CASRKRVSEQYF
TGTGCCAGCAGAAAAAGGGTGTCCGAGCAGTACTTC
>TRBV3-1|TRBD1|TRBJ2-7|NA
CASSRMGQGYEQYF
TGTGCCAGCAGCCGTATGGGACAGGGGTACGAGCAGTACTTC
>TRBV20-1|TRBD1|TRBJ2-1|NA
CSARVGTGTDNEQFF
TGCAGTGCTAGAGTCGGGACAGGGACGGACAATGAGCAGTTCTTC
>TRBV10-2|NA|TRBJ2-6|few
CATQPSGANVLTF
TGCGCCACTCAGCCCTCTGGGGCCAACGTCCTGACTTTC
>TRBV6-5|NA|TRBJ2-6|NA
CASSYYPASGANVPTF
TGTGCCAGCAGTTACTACCCGGCCTCTGGGGCCAACGTCCCGACTTTC
>TRBV12-3/TRBV12-4|NA|TRBJ2-7|NA
CASSLSPLEQYF
TGTGCCAGCAGTCTCTCGCCACTCGAGCAGTACTTC
>TRBV7-2|TRBD2|TRBJ2-5|NA
CASSWLTSGAQETQYF
TGTGCCAGCAGTTGGCTAACTAGCGGGGCCCAAGAGACCCAGTACTTC
>TRBV27|TRBD1|TRBJ1-2|NA
CASSPNRGYGYTF
TGTGCCAGCAGTCCCAACAGGGGCTATGGCTACACCTTC
>TRBV15|TRBD2|TRBJ2-3|few
CATSSRLAGTDTQYF
TGTGCCACCAGCAGTCGACTAGCGGGGACAGATACGCAGTATTTT
>TRBV5-6|NA|TRBJ2-5|NA
CASSPLGAHQETQYF
TGTGCCAGCAGCCCCCTGGGGGCTCATCAGGAGACCCAGTACTTC
>TRBV7-2|TRBD2|TRBJ2-3|NA
CASSLPGTSGRGYGTDTQYF
TGTGCCAGCAGCCTCCCCGGGACTAGCGGGAGGGGCTACGGCACAGATACGCAGTATTTT
>TRBV20-1|TRBD2|TRBJ2-1|NA
CSALSGSDEQFF
TGCAGTGCTCTTAGCGGGAGCGATGAGCAGTTCTTC
>TRBV15|NA|TRBJ1-1|once
CATSPTGSTVNTEAFF
TGTGCCACCAGCCCAACGGGTTCCACCGTGAACACTGAAGCTTTCTTT
>TRBV5-1|NA|TRBJ2-4|NA
CASSVEITGFGNIQYF
TGCGCCAGCAGCGTAGAAATAACAGGGTTCGGGAACATTCAGTACTTC
>TRBV10-3|TRBD2|TRBJ2-5|NA
CAISSGGLQETQYF
TGTGCCATCAGTAGCGGGGGCCTCCAAGAGACCCAGTACTTC
>TRBV29-1|NA|TRBJ2-7|NA
CSVGISLSSYEQYF
TGCAGCGTTGGGATCAGCTTGAGCTCCTACGAGCAGTACTTC
>TRBV6-5|NA|TRBJ2-3|few
CASSFGTTDTQYF
TGTGCCAGCAGTTTCGGCACCACAGATACGCAGTATTTT
>TRBV12-3/TRBV12-4|TRBD1|TRBJ1-2|once
CASNRGQVYGYTF
TGTGCCAGCAATCGCGGACAGGTCTATGGCTACACCTTC
>TRBV11-3|NA|TRBJ2-7|NA
CASSLDDGPLYEQYF
TGTGCCAGCAGCTTAGATGATGGACCACTCTACGAGCAGTACTTC
>TRBV28|NA|TRBJ1-2|NA
CASSFGGSNGYTF
TGTGCCAGCAGTTTCGGGGGTAGTAATGGCTACACCTTC
>TRBV5-5|NA|TRBJ2-1|few
CASSFDSGYNEQFF
TGTGCCAGCAGCTTCGATAGCGGTTACAATGAGCAGTTCTTC
>TRBV6-2/TRBV6-3|NA|TRBJ2-3|few
CASSYSGGATDTQYF
TGTGCCAGCAGTTACTCCGGTGGGGCCACAGATACGCAGTATTTT
>TRBV5-1|NA|TRBJ1-1|once
CASSISGQTNTEAFF
TGCGCCAGCAGCATCTCCGGACAGACGAACACTGAAGCTTTCTTT
>TRBV5-1|NA|TRBJ2-5|once
CASSLGGVRETQYF
TGCGCCAGCAGCTTGGGGGGAGTCCGAGAGACCCAGTACTTC
>TRBV6-1|TRBD1|TRBJ2-1|NA
CASSNAPGQHYNEQFF
TGTGCCAGCAGTAACGCCCCGGGACAGCACTACAATGAGCAGTTCTTC
>TRBV5-1|NA|TRBJ1-1|NA
CASSLRQGLGGRAEAFF
TGCGCCAGCAGTCTGAGGCAGGGATTAGGTGGTAGGGCTGAAGCTTTCTTT
>TRBV7-3|NA|TRBJ2-3|once
CASAQSSGSRHTQYF
TGTGCCAGCGCACAGAGTAGCGGATCTCGGCATACGCAGTATTTT
>TRBV12-3/TRBV12-4|NA|TRBJ1-2|few
CASSLAGRGGYGYTF
TGTGCCAGCAGTTTAGCTGGTCGGGGTGGCTATGGCTACACCTTC
>TRBV20-1|NA|TRBJ2-7|NA
CSARPLLEGGDEQYF
TGCAGTGCTAGACCCCTACTAGAGGGCGGGGACGAGCAGTACTTC
>TRBV5-1|TRBD2|TRBJ2-7|few
CASSLPSGASEQYF
TGCGCCAGCAGCTTGCCAAGCGGGGCTAGTGAGCAGTACTTC
>TRBV7-8|TRBD1|TRBJ2-2|NA
CASSLRDRGGTGELFF
TGTGCCAGCAGCCTAAGAGACAGGGGAGGCACCGGGGAGCTGTTTTTT
>TRBV4-1|NA|TRBJ1-3|NA
CASSQDWDQDDTIYF
TGCGCCAGCAGCCAAGATTGGGACCAGGATGACACCATATATTTT
>TRBV3-1|TRBD1|TRBJ1-4|NA
CASSQDPGQGTTNEKLFF
TGTGCCAGCAGCCAAGATCCGGGACAGGGGACAACTAATGAAAAACTGTTTTTT
>TRBV20-1|NA|TRBJ2-7|once
CSARDPVQFYEQYF
TGCAGTGCTAGAGATCCCGTCCAATTCTACGAGCAGTACTTC
>TRBV6-5|TRBD2|TRBJ2-2|NA
CASSYPGLADTGELFF
TGTGCCAGCAGTTACCCCGGACTAGCGGACACCGGGGAGCTGTTTTTT
>TRBV6-5|NA|TRBJ2-1|NA
CASSYSKLREQFF
TGTGCCAGCAGTTACTCGAAACTTCGTGAGCAGTTCTTC